A single sample gave rise to the 2 T cell receptor beta chains below, sequenced in a study of blood T cells in healthy people across ages. The use of a sample-barcoded 5' primer and a J-beta primer mix characterized a second PCR of roughly 6 to 11 cycles. TCRdb re-called the 5' RACE reads through MiXCR, storing one row per CDR3 protein. In the table there are about 1.4 million distinct CDR3 sequences, 45% to 70% of which are singletons. Sample: blood. The receptor source for this set is a man aged 18 to 30 in good health.

The DNA of the CDR3 is TGTGCCAGCTCTTCCTCGGGCGGGGCGGCCGGGGAGCTGTTTTTT. Protein product: CASSSSGGAAGELFF. The rearrangement links TRBV6-5 to TRBJ2-2, with D perhaps matching TRBD2 (6 bases). Germline CDR1 reads MNHEY; CDR2 reads SVGAGI. CDR3 length: 15 amino acids. V lost 8 bases and J 6 bases, leaving 19 bases between the germline ends.

This clonotype has just a few counts. This sequence joins TRBV20-1 and TRBJ1-1, with 7 nucleotides matching TRBD1. V lost 4 bases, J lost 6 bases, and 14 bases stayed unmatched. CDR3 length: 15 residues. Per the germline V gene, CDR1 is DFQATT and CDR2 is SNEGSKA (reference sequence). Here the CDR3 reads CSAIGQVGYLSEAFF. The CDR3 DNA follows: TGCAGTGCTATTGGACAGGTGGGCTACCTGTCTGAAGCTTTCTTT.